The clone carrying this T cell receptor (beta chain) was counted only a few times. Its cognate antigen is unknown. The source of the sample is a study of beta chain features in type 1 diabetes. Findings and limits, study-wide: cDNA-based reads could over-represent cells with high TCR expression. Any HLA-type effect on TCRB rearrangement remained unresolved here. There was a moderate but significant shortening of TCRB CDR3s in all four CD4+ subsets of Type 1 diabetes patients.

Trimming removed 1 base from V and 4 bases from J; junction bases left unmatched: 6. Per germline, CDR1 MGHRA and CDR2 YSYEKL. This CDR3 is 15 amino acids long. What was sequenced were expressed TCRB transcripts, since all of the isolated RNA had been reverse transcribed. TCRdb's copy holds only in-frame clones and misses some; the assay was immunoSEQ multiplex PCR. The table records 400,000 or so clones, around a tenth of them present only once. Sequencing was carried out using central memory CD4+ T cells from blood. The chain joins TRBV4-1 to TRBJ2-7; TRBD2 aligns across 8 bases. This TCR derives from a man aged 25-45 years with type 1 diabetes. CDR3 DNA: TGCGCCAGCAGCCAAGGCGGCGGGAGGAAGTACGAGCAGTACTTC. Translating gives CASSQGGGRKYEQYF.